One TCR beta chain is described in this entry. Its target is not known. The data are from a study of cytomegalovirus exposure and HLA in healthy donors. Overall study context: A previous analysis identified 95 million to 120 million unique TCR beta sequences derived from around 200 million T cells.

In the PCR, 60 Vbeta and 13 Jbeta primers were used. Original data processing: As a later analysis found, there were tens of millions of unique TCR beta chains, of which roughly 11 million were shared. TCRdb's table, derived via immunoSEQ multiplex PCR, lists solely in-frame clones and lacks some. That table is the source of V, J and clone size, and D and trimming were worked out from the DNA. The table includes more than 150,000 clones, 77% detected once. Study-wide results and limits: Fewer N-insertions (relative to the 666-donor mean) were reportedly seen in an Asian-associated ancestry cluster in a later analysis. Association of a missense DCLRE1C variant with TCR beta V- and J-gene trimming was reported in a later analysis.

V shed 5 bases and J 9 bases; nucleotides not matched to a gene: 7. This CDR3 has 14 amino acids. Germline CDR1 and CDR2: SEHNR and FQNEAQ (reference sequence). This sequence originates from a man aged 18 to 29 in good health and CMV-seronegative. The rearrangement links TRBV7-9 to TRBJ1-6; 7 bases match TRBD1. Input material: PBMCs. This CDR3 reads CASSPQGRTSPLHF. The CDR3 DNA is TGTGCCAGCAGCCCACAGGGGAGGACTTCACCCCTCCACTTT.